This T cell receptor (beta chain) was documented in a study of shared T cell receptors in the human thymus. The CDR3 loop spans 16 amino acids. Germline V CDR1 and CDR2: SGHAT, FQDESV (reference sequence). V trimming: 3 bases; J trimming: 4 bases; junction bases outside the gene matches: 9. Here immunoSEQ multiplex PCR was the method, and the copy in TCRdb shows in-frame clones only, minus some. The data contain roughly 700,000 clones, around nine tenths of them singletons. A further study also used this sample, focusing on human thymus T cells. Per that study: Corrective surgery for congenital heart defects was being performed on the healthy Finnish infants who were the donors. Corrective heart surgery yielded the resections from which the thymus tissue came. Blood and thymic repertoires both appeared biased in V and J gene usage. Unrelated individuals were reported by related research to share highly overlapping thymic repertoires.

Sequenced input: thymocytes. V gene TRBV11-1 combines with J gene TRBJ1-1; TRBD1 matches 9 bases. The sequence was obtained from a boy less than two years old with a congenital heart defect. The DNA for the CDR3 is TGTGCCAGCAGCTTCCTGCCGGGACAGGGCGTCACTGAAGCTTTCTTT. Its translation: CASSFLPGQGVTEAFF.